A single T cell receptor beta chain is shown here with its context. The entry originates in a study of blood T cell repertoires in COVID-19. Study information: Donors in the United States, Italy and Spain gave samples during acute or convalescent COVID-19. PBMCs, B-cell-depleted T cells, or T cells were the source of the cDNA or gDNA that made up the material.

Original handling: For nucleated cells, counts were estimated from reference gene primer amplification. TCRdb keeps only in-frame clones here, not all; method: immunoSEQ multiplex PCR. V and J calls and clone size come straight from that table; D and trimming were deduced from the DNA. The repertoire has under 300,000 clones, roughly 90% of them found once; the top ten carry 6.2%. Germline V gene sequence: CDR1 LNHDA, CDR2 SQIVND (reference sequence). Trimming cost V 3 bases and J 11 bases; bases outside gene matches: 11. This CDR3 has 16 amino acids. The chain recombines TRBV19 with TRBJ2-1, with 12 bases identical to TRBD2. This sequence originates from a man between 60 and 70 years old with acute or convalescent COVID-19. The material sequenced was peripheral blood. The DNA of the CDR3 is TGTGCCAGTAGTATCGGAATGACTAGCGGGAGAGTTAAGCAGTTCTTC. Amino acids: CASSIGMTSGRVKQFF. The variable domain in full, completed from reference TRBV19 and TRBJ2-1, reads DGGITQSPKYLFRKEGQNVTLSCEQNLNHDAMYWYRQDPGQGLRLIYYSQIVNDFQKGDIAEGYSVSREKKESFPLTVTSAQKNPTAFYLCASSIGMTSGRVKQFFGPGTRLTVL.